A single sample is the source of the 3 T cell receptor beta chains below, sequenced in a study of tumor-infiltrating lymphocytes in oesophageal squamous cell carcinoma. In TCRdb, the PCR reads were re-called with MiXCR into one record per CDR3 protein. This repertoire shows approximately 15,000 distinct CDR3 sequences, 40% to 60% found once; its top ten account for 14%. Sequenced input: blood. These receptors all stem from a male donor with esophageal squamous cell carcinoma.

Ten or more counts support this clonotype. The chain has TRBV27 and TRBJ2-7; TRBD2 matches 13 bases. Trimming at V came to 5 bases and at J to 6 bases, leaving 10 bases not matched to a gene. This CDR3 is 16 amino acids long. CDR1 and CDR2 (germline): MNHEY, SMNVEV (reference sequence). The CDR3 nucleotides read TGTGCCAGCAGTCCCTGGACTAGCGGGAGTGCGGGCGAGCAGTACTTC. Protein: CASSPWTSGSAGEQYF.

The V and J genes are TRBV7-6 and TRBJ2-2; 7 bases are shared with TRBD1. V shed 7 bases, J shed 0 bases, and the junction held 8 bases outside the gene matches. Germline CDR1 reads SGHVS; CDR2 reads FNYEAQ. CDR3 length: 16 residues. This CDR3 is CASKGATGPNTGELFF. CDR3 coding DNA: TGTGCCAGCAAGGGGGCGACAGGCCCGAACACCGGGGAGCTGTTTTTT. The full variable domain, in which reference TRBV7-6 and TRBJ2-2 provide the parts outside the CDR3, is GAGVSQSPRYKVTKRGQDVALRCDPISGHVSLYWYRQALGQGPEFLTYFNYEAQQDKSGLPNDRFSAERPEGSISTLTIQRTEQRDSAMYRCASKGATGPNTGELFFGEGSRLTVL.

This sequence joins TRBV7-2 and TRBJ2-7, with 15 positions matching TRBD2. The J call may be wrong; the DNA end is better matched by TRBJ2-3. The CDR3 runs to 16 residues. Per germline, CDR1 SGHTA and CDR2 FQGNSA. CDR3 sequence (DNA): TGTGCCAGCAGCTTAAGGACTAGCGGGGGGGTGGATACGCAGTATTTT. Residues: CASSLRTSGGVDTQYF.